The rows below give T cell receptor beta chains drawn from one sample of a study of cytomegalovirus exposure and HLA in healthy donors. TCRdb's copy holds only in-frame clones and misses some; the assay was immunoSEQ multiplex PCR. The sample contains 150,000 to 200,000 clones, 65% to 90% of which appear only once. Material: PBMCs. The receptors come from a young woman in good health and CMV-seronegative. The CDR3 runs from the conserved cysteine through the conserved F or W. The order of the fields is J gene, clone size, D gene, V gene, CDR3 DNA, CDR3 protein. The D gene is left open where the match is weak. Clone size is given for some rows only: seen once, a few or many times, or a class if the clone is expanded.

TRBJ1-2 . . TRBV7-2 TGTGCCAGCAGCTTAGGGTGGGGCGATGGCTACACCTTC CASSLGWGDGYTF
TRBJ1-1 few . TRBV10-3 TGTGCCCTACAGACAGGCCCAGACACTGAAGCTTTCTTT CALQTGPDTEAFF
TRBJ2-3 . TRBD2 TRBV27 TGTGCCAGCAGTTTACTAGCGGGTTACACAGATACGCAGTATTTT CASSLLAGYTDTQYF
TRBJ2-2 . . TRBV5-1 TGCGCCAGCAGGAGGACAATGAACACCGGGGAGCTGTTTTTT CASRRTMNTGELFF
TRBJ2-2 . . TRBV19 TGTGCCAGTAGTATGGGGGCGGGGGTCGCGGGGGCCGGGGAGCTGTTTTTT CASSMGAGVAGAGELFF
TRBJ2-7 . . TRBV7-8 TGTGCCAGCAGCATTACAGGCTACGAGCAGTACTTC CASSITGYEQYF
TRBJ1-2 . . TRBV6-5 TGTGCCAGCAGTTACGGGGGGGAGGGTGGCTACACCTTC CASSYGGEGGYTF
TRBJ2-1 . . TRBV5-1 TGCGCCAGCAGCCAGACTGTGGTACCCAACAATGAGCAGTTCTTC CASSQTVVPNNEQFF
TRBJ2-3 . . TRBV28 TGTGCCAGCAGTTTCGGAACACTAGGCACAGATACGCAGTATTTT CASSFGTLGTDTQYF
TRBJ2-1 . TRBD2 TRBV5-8 TGTGCCAGCAACGTGGGGAGCGGGGATGAGCAGTTCTTC CASNVGSGDEQFF
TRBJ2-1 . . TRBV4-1 TGCGCCAGCAGCCAAGACCCTCTTAATGAGCAGTTCTTC CASSQDPLNEQFF
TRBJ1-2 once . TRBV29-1 TGCAGCGTTGGCAGGCAGGACTATGGCTACACCTTC CSVGRQDYGYTF
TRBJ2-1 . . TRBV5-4 TGTGCCAGCAGCCCTGAGCAGGGCGATGAGCAGTTCTTC CASSPEQGDEQFF
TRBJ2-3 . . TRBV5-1 TGCGCCAGCAGCTGGGGACTCCACACCAGCACAGATACGCAGTATTTT CASSWGLHTSTDTQYF
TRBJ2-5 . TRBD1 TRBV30 TGTGCCTGGAGATACTCCCCGGGACAGCAGTACTTC CAWRYSPGQQYF
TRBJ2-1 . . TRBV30 TGTGCCTGGGCCCCCGGGGGTACGAATGAGCAGTTCTTC CAWAPGGTNEQFF
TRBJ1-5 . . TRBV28 TGTGCCAGCAGTTTGCAGAACCGATATAGCAATCAGCCCCAGCATTTT CASSLQNRYSNQPQHF
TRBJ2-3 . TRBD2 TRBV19 TGTGCCAGTAGTATGCTAGCGGACCTCACAGATACGCAGTATTTT CASSMLADLTDTQYF
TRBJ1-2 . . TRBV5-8 TGTGCCAGCAGTGTAGGGGGTCTCGGCTATGGCTACACCTTC CASSVGGLGYGYTF
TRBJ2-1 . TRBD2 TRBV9 TGTGCCAGCAGCATTCTAGCGGGGGCGGACAATGAGCAGTTCTTC CASSILAGADNEQFF
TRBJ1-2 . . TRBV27 TGTGCCAGCAGGGGTCAGGGTCATGGCTACACCTTC CASRGQGHGYTF
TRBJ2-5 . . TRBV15 TGTGCCACCAGCAGAGCGTTACAGGGACAATATCAAGAGACCCAGTACTTC CATSRALQGQYQETQYF
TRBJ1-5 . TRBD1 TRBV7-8 TGTGCCAGCAGCCCCTTGGGACAGGGGGCGCATCAGCCCCAGCATTTT CASSPLGQGAHQPQHF
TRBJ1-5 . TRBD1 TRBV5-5 TGTGCCAGCAGCTTCCGGGACAGGGGTATCAATCAGCCCCAGCATTTT CASSFRDRGINQPQHF
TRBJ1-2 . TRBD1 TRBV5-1 TGCGCCAGCAGCTTGGTCGGGACAGGTGGCTACACCTTC CASSLVGTGGYTF
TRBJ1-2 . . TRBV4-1 TGCGCCAGCAGGGGTCAGCGCAGCGATGGCTACACCTTC CASRGQRSDGYTF
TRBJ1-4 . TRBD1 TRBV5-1 TGCGCCAGCAGCCCCGGACAGGGTCATGAAAAACTGTTTTTT CASSPGQGHEKLFF
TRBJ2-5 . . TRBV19 TGTGCCAGTAGTATAGACGGGCCGGGGTATCAAGAGACCCAGTACTTC CASSIDGPGYQETQYF
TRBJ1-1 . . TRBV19 TGTGCCAGTAGTATCCTCAGGGGCCCAGAGTTCAACACTGAAGCTTTCTTT CASSILRGPEFNTEAFF
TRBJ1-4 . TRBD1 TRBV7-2 TGTGCCAGCAGCTTAGCACTACAGGGGTGGAGTGAAAAACTGTTTTTT CASSLALQGWSEKLFF
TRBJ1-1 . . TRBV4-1 TGCGCCAGCAGCCAAGTGGGGGGGAACACTGAAGCTTTCTTT CASSQVGGNTEAFF
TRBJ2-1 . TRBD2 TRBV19 TGTGCCAGTAGTATCGGGCGGGGGGGCCGGGGTGAGCAGTTCTTC CASSIGRGGRGEQFF
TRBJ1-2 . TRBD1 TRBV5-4 TGTGCCAGCAGCTTGGGACAGGGCATTATTAACTATGGCTACACCTTC CASSLGQGIINYGYTF
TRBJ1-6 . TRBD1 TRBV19 TGTGCCACCTGGGACAGGGGCGCTTCACCCCTCCACTTT CATWDRGASPLHF
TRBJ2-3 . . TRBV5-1 TGCGCCAGCAGCTTGAATGCGGGACTTCCATCAGATACGCAGTATTTT CASSLNAGLPSDTQYF
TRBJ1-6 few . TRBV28 TGTGCCAGCAGCTCGGGACTGGGCAATTCACCCCTCCACTTT CASSSGLGNSPLHF
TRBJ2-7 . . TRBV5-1 TGCGCCAGCAGCGGGGGACTGAGCTACGAGCAGTACTTC CASSGGLSYEQYF
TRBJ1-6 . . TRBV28 TGTGCCAGCAAAAGGCAGGGCCCTAATTCACCCCTCCACTTT CASKRQGPNSPLHF
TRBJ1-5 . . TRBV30 TGTGCCTGGAGTCTTACGGGCAATCAGCCCCAGCATTTT CAWSLTGNQPQHF
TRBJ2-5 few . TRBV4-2 TGTGCCAGCAGCCAATACGGACCGCCCAACGCCGGGGACCAGTACTTC CASSQYGPPNAGDQYF
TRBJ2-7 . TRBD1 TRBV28 TGTGCCAGCAGTAAAGCCGGGACAGGAACCTACGAGCAGTACTTC CASSKAGTGTYEQYF
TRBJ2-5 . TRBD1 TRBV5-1 TGCGCCAGCAGCCGGGGACAGCCGACGAGTGAAGAGACCCAGTACTTC CASSRGQPTSEETQYF
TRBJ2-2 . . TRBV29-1 TGCAGCGTCGATGGCGGGAACACCGGGGAGCTGTTTTTT CSVDGGNTGELFF
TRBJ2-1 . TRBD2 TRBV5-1 TGCGCCAGCAGCTATGACGTTCCGAGCGGGACGTACAATGAGCAGTTCTTC CASSYDVPSGTYNEQFF
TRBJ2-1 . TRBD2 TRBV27 TGTGCCAGCAGTAGAAGACTAGCGGTCTACAATGAGCAGTTCTTC CASSRRLAVYNEQFF
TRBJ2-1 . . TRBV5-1 TGCGCCAGCAGGACTAGGGACTCCTCCCACAATGAGCAGTTCTTC CASRTRDSSHNEQFF
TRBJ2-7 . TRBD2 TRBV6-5 TGTGCCAGCAGTTACTCACTCGCGGGAGCTTACGAGCAGTACTTC CASSYSLAGAYEQYF
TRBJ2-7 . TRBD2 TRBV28 TGTGCCAGCAGGGGAGGGGCCTCATGGGAGGAGCAGTACTTC CASRGGASWEEQYF
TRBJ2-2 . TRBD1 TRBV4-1 TGCGCCAGCAGCCAGTACAGGGGGAATCCCGGGGAGCTGTTTTTT CASSQYRGNPGELFF
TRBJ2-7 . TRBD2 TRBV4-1 TGCGCCAGCAGCCAACTAGCGGGAGTCTTCTACGAGCAGTACTTC CASSQLAGVFYEQYF
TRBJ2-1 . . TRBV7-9 TGTGCCAGCAGCTTAGGGGGCGGGAACACGGCTAATGAGCAGTTCTTC CASSLGGGNTANEQFF
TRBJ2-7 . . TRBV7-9 TGTGCCAGCAGCTTAATTCCCTCGCGGGAGCAGTACTTC CASSLIPSREQYF
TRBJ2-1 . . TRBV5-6 TGTGCCAGCAGCTTCCGGGACTCTCAGTTCTTC CASSFRDSQFF
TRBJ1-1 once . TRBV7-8 TGTGCCAGCAGACTACACCGGAACACTGAAGCTTTCTTT CASRLHRNTEAFF
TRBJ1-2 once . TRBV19 TGTGCCAGTAGTACCCGGACAGTTCTAAGGTCTAAAGGTCGCTACACCTTC CASSTRTVLRSKGRYTF